The sample holds many counts of the clone carrying this T cell receptor (beta chain). Its antigen is still unknown. TCRdb fed the reads into MiXCR, producing one record per CDR3 protein. Among a few hundred thousand distinct CDR3 sequences listed, about a sixth were seen once. Trimming took 2 bases from V and 0 from J, leaving 8 bases between them. Germline loops: CDR1 SGHDN, CDR2 FVKESK. This CDR3 is built from 15 residues. The sample is drawn from a study of T cell repertoires in cytomegalovirus infection. Overall study findings and caveats: Summed public TCR beta family frequency identified CMV carriers bearing the relevant HLA. CMV-specific TCR beta clonotypes restricted by HLA-C were the ones dominating the ex vivo response.

The sequencing input was CD8+ T cells from PBMCs. The genes are TRBV14 and TRBJ2-1; D might be TRBD2 (5 bases). The TCR was taken from a human donor in good health (CMV status not recorded). Some clones in this sample may be carry-over from other donors' samples. In nucleotides, the CDR3 is TGTGCCAGCAGCCAACTACTAGGCTCCTACAATGAGCAGTTCTTC. Encoded protein: CASSQLLGSYNEQFF.